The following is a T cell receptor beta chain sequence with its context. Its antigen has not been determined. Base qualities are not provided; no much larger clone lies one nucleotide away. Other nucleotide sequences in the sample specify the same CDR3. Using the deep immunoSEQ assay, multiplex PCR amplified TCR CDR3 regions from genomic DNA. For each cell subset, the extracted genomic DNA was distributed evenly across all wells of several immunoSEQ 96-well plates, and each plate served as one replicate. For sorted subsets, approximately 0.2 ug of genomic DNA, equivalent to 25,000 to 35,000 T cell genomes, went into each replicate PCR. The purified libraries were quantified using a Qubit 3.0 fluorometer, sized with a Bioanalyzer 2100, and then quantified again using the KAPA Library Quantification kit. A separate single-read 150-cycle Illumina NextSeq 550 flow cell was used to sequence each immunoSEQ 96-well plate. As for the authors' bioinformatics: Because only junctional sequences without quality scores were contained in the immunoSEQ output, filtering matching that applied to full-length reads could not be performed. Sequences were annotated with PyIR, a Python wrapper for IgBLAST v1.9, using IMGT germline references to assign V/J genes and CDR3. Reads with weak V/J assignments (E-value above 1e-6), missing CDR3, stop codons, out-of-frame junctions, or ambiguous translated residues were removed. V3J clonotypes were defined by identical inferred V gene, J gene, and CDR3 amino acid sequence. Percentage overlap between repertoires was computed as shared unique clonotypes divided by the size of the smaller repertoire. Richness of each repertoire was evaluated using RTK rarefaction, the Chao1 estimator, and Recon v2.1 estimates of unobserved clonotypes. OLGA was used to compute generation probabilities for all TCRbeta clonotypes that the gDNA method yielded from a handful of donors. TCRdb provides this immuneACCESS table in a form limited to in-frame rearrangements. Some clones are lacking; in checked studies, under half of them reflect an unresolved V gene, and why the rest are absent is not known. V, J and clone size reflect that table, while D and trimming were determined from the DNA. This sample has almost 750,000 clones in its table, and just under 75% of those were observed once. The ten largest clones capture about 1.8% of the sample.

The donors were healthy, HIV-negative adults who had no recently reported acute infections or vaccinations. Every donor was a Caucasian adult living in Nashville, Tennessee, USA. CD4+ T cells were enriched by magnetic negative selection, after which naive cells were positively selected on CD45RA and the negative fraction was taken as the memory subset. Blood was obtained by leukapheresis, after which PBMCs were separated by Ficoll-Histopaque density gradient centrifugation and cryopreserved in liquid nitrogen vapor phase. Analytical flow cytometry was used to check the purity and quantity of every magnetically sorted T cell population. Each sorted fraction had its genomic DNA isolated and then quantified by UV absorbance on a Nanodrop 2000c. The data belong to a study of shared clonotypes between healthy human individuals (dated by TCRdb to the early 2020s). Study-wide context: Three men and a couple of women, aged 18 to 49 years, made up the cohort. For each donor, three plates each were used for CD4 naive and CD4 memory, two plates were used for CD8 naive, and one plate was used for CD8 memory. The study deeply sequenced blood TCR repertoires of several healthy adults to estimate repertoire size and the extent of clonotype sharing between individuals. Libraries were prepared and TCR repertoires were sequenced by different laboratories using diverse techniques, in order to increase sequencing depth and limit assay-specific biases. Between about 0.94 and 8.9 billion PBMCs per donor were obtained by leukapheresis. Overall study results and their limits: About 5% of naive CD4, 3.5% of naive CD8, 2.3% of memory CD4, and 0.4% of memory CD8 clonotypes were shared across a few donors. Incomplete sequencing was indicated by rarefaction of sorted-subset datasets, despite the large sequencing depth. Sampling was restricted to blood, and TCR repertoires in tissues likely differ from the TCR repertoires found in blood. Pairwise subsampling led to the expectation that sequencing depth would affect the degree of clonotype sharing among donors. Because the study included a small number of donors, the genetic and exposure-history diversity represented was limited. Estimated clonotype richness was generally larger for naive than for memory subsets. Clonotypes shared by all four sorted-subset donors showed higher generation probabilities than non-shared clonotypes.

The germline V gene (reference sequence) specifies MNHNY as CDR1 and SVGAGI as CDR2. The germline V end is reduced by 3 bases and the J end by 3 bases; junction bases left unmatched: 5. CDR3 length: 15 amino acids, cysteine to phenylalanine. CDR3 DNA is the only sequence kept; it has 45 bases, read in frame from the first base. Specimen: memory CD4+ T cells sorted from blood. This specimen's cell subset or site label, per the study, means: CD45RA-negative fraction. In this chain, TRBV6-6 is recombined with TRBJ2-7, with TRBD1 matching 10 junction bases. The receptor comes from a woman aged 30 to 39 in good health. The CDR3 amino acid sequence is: CASSYTRTGGYEQYF. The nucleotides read TGTGCCAGCAGTTATACCCGGACAGGGGGCTACGAGCAGTACTTC.